This is a list of T cell receptor beta chains from one sample in a study of shared clonotypes between healthy human individuals. Sequenced by immunoSEQ multiplex PCR; TCRdb stores in-frame clones only, minus some. The repertoire holds 660,000 or so clones, with 95% to 96% as singletons. What was sequenced was naive CD8+ T cells sorted from blood. Receptor source: a woman aged 30 to 39 in good health. Each CDR3 is given with its conserved first and last residue. The D gene is left open where the match is weak. Clone size is shown for a subset of rows, as once, few, many or a class of expanded clone.

abundance: NA; v_gene: TRBV2; d_gene: NA; j_gene: TRBJ1-1; CDR3nt: TGTGCCAGCGTCCAGCAGAACACTGAAGCTTTCTTT; CDR3aa: CASVQQNTEAFF
abundance: once; v_gene: TRBV6-5; d_gene: TRBD2; j_gene: TRBJ2-3; CDR3nt: TGTGCCAGCAGTTGGACTAGCGGGAGGTCAGATACGCAGTATTTT; CDR3aa: CASSWTSGRSDTQYF
abundance: NA; v_gene: TRBV27; d_gene: TRBD1; j_gene: TRBJ2-7; CDR3nt: TGTGCCAGCAGCTTATCTCCCGGGACAGGATCCTACGAGCAGTACTTC; CDR3aa: CASSLSPGTGSYEQYF
abundance: once; v_gene: TRBV2; d_gene: NA; j_gene: TRBJ1-3; CDR3nt: TGTGCCTTCCAAATTGGAAACACCATATATTTT; CDR3aa: CAFQIGNTIYF
abundance: NA; v_gene: TRBV27; d_gene: NA; j_gene: TRBJ1-2; CDR3nt: TGTGCCACAGGTGGGGGGAGTGGTGGCTACACCTTC; CDR3aa: CATGGGSGGYTF
abundance: NA; v_gene: TRBV19; d_gene: NA; j_gene: TRBJ2-5; CDR3nt: TGTGCCAGTAGTATCATGGATCAAGAGACCCAGTACTTC; CDR3aa: CASSIMDQETQYF
abundance: NA; v_gene: TRBV27; d_gene: NA; j_gene: TRBJ1-1; CDR3nt: TGTGCCAGCAGTCCTCAGAACCCGAACACTGAAGCTTTCTTT; CDR3aa: CASSPQNPNTEAFF
abundance: NA; v_gene: TRBV5-3; d_gene: NA; j_gene: TRBJ2-7; CDR3nt: TGTGCCAGAAGCTTGGCGGTGGGGCGGGGGCTCTACTCCTACGAGCAGTACTTC; CDR3aa: CARSLAVGRGLYSYEQYF
abundance: NA; v_gene: TRBV5-6; d_gene: NA; j_gene: TRBJ2-7; CDR3nt: TGTGCCAGCAGCTTGGACGGACAGATCTCCTACGAGCAGTACTTC; CDR3aa: CASSLDGQISYEQYF
abundance: once; v_gene: TRBV28; d_gene: TRBD1; j_gene: TRBJ1-2; CDR3nt: TGTGCCAGCAGCCCCTACAGGGGAAGAATGGGCTACACCTTC; CDR3aa: CASSPYRGRMGYTF
abundance: NA; v_gene: TRBV6-5; d_gene: NA; j_gene: TRBJ1-6; CDR3nt: TGTGCCAGCACAATACAGGGAACCAATTCACCCCTCCACTTT; CDR3aa: CASTIQGTNSPLHF
abundance: NA; v_gene: TRBV7-9; d_gene: NA; j_gene: TRBJ2-3; CDR3nt: TGTGCCAGCAGCTTAGTAGGAGATACGCAGTATTTT; CDR3aa: CASSLVGDTQYF
abundance: once; v_gene: TRBV27; d_gene: TRBD2; j_gene: TRBJ2-7; CDR3nt: TGTGCCAGCAGTAGCGGGACCTCCTACGAGCAGTACTTC; CDR3aa: CASSSGTSYEQYF
abundance: NA; v_gene: TRBV19; d_gene: TRBD1; j_gene: TRBJ2-7; CDR3nt: TGTGCCAGTAGTATAGGGGACAGTTACGAGCAGTACTTC; CDR3aa: CASSIGDSYEQYF
abundance: NA; v_gene: TRBV11-2; d_gene: NA; j_gene: TRBJ2-7; CDR3nt: TGTGCCAGCAGCTTAGTGAAGACTGAGCAGTACTTC; CDR3aa: CASSLVKTEQYF
abundance: NA; v_gene: TRBV6-5; d_gene: NA; j_gene: TRBJ2-5; CDR3nt: TGTGCCAGCACCTACGGGATCGGGACTTGGGAGACCCAGTACTTC; CDR3aa: CASTYGIGTWETQYF
abundance: NA; v_gene: TRBV19; d_gene: NA; j_gene: TRBJ2-3; CDR3nt: TGTGCCAGTAGTATAGACCCCGGGCACACGCAGTATTTT; CDR3aa: CASSIDPGHTQYF
abundance: NA; v_gene: TRBV19; d_gene: NA; j_gene: TRBJ2-3; CDR3nt: TGTGCCAGTAGTATAGCCTCTGAGGAGCCTTCTAGCACAGATACGCAGTATTTT; CDR3aa: CASSIASEEPSSTDTQYF
abundance: once; v_gene: TRBV27; d_gene: NA; j_gene: TRBJ1-1; CDR3nt: TGTGCCAGCAACCTCTACGCCGGACAGAGCAGAGCTTTCTTT; CDR3aa: CASNLYAGQSRAFF
abundance: NA; v_gene: TRBV7-2; d_gene: TRBD2; j_gene: TRBJ2-5; CDR3nt: TGTGCCAGCAGTTATATCGTAGCGGGAGGTGAGACCCAGTACTTC; CDR3aa: CASSYIVAGGETQYF
abundance: NA; v_gene: TRBV7-9; d_gene: TRBD1; j_gene: TRBJ1-1; CDR3nt: TGTGCCAGCAGCTTAGGGACAGGGATTCACACTGAAGCTTTCTTT; CDR3aa: CASSLGTGIHTEAFF
abundance: NA; v_gene: TRBV5-5; d_gene: NA; j_gene: TRBJ2-7; CDR3nt: TGTGCCAGCAGCTTTACTAGATCACCCTACGAGCAGTACTTC; CDR3aa: CASSFTRSPYEQYF
abundance: NA; v_gene: TRBV6-1; d_gene: TRBD1; j_gene: TRBJ1-1; CDR3nt: TGTGCCAGCAACCCCCGGGACAGCGTTCGGGCTTTCTTT; CDR3aa: CASNPRDSVRAFF
abundance: NA; v_gene: TRBV2; d_gene: NA; j_gene: TRBJ2-5; CDR3nt: TGTGCCAGCATAGCACAGCAAGAGACCCAGTACTTC; CDR3aa: CASIAQQETQYF
abundance: NA; v_gene: TRBV28; d_gene: NA; j_gene: TRBJ2-5; CDR3nt: TGTGCCAGCAGCGGGACCCTCGGTGGGGAGACCCAGTACTTC; CDR3aa: CASSGTLGGETQYF
abundance: NA; v_gene: TRBV30; d_gene: NA; j_gene: TRBJ2-7; CDR3nt: TGTGCCTGGCTACAGGGTTCAGGGGAGCAGTACTTC; CDR3aa: CAWLQGSGEQYF
abundance: NA; v_gene: TRBV28; d_gene: TRBD1; j_gene: TRBJ1-5; CDR3nt: TGTGCCAGCAGACTGACAGGGGTCGGTCAGCCCCAGCATTTT; CDR3aa: CASRLTGVGQPQHF